This is a list of T cell receptor beta chains from one sample in a study of shared clonotypes between healthy human individuals. Sequencing was performed with immunoSEQ multiplex PCR; in TCRdb, only in-frame clones are kept and a portion is missing. The top ten hold 0.36% of the sample, which has some 2,500,000 clones, 93% seen once. Source material: naive CD4+ T cells from PBMCs. The receptors come from a young man in good health. Some clones in this sample may be carry-over from other donors' samples. Each CDR3 is given with its conserved first and last residue. A D gene is named only where the DNA matches it firmly. Size is stated for part of the rows, as once, few or many counts, or as a class when the clone is expanded.

d_call: TRBD1
v_call: TRBV5-1
clone_size: -
j_call: TRBJ1-3
cdr3_aa: CASSPGQSGNTIYF
cdr3_nt: TGCGCCAGCAGCCCGGGACAGTCTGGAAACACCATATATTTT

d_call: -
v_call: TRBV28
clone_size: -
j_call: TRBJ2-5
cdr3_aa: CASSSGKETQYF
cdr3_nt: TGTGCCAGCAGTTCGGGAAAAGAGACCCAGTACTTC

d_call: -
v_call: TRBV5-1
clone_size: -
j_call: TRBJ1-4
cdr3_aa: CASSLGQILNEKLFF
cdr3_nt: TGCGCCAGCAGCTTGGGACAGATTCTTAATGAAAAACTGTTTTTT

d_call: -
v_call: TRBV5-1
clone_size: -
j_call: TRBJ2-4
cdr3_aa: CASSESGIVIQYF
cdr3_nt: TGCGCCAGCAGTGAGTCGGGGATTGTCATTCAGTACTTC

d_call: TRBD1
v_call: TRBV20-1
clone_size: -
j_call: TRBJ1-1
cdr3_aa: CSARGGLGAFF
cdr3_nt: TGCAGTGCCAGGGGGGGGCTCGGGGCTTTCTTT

d_call: -
v_call: TRBV10-1
clone_size: -
j_call: TRBJ1-2
cdr3_aa: CASSETKGPHGYTF
cdr3_nt: TGCGCCAGCAGTGAGACGAAGGGTCCCCATGGCTACACCTTC

d_call: -
v_call: TRBV28
clone_size: -
j_call: TRBJ2-3
cdr3_aa: CASVRGYLGTDTQYF
cdr3_nt: TGTGCCAGTGTTAGGGGCTACTTAGGCACAGATACGCAGTATTTT

d_call: -
v_call: TRBV28
clone_size: -
j_call: TRBJ2-3
cdr3_aa: CASSLARRAADTQYF
cdr3_nt: TGTGCCAGCAGTTTAGCTAGAAGGGCAGCAGATACGCAGTATTTT

d_call: TRBD2
v_call: TRBV5-1
clone_size: -
j_call: TRBJ2-3
cdr3_aa: CASSGDYATDTQYF
cdr3_nt: TGCGCCAGCAGCGGGGACTACGCTACAGATACGCAGTATTTT

d_call: -
v_call: TRBV10-3
clone_size: -
j_call: TRBJ1-1
cdr3_aa: CAISGSDTEAFF
cdr3_nt: TGTGCCATCAGTGGATCTGATACTGAAGCTTTCTTT

d_call: TRBD1
v_call: TRBV5-1
clone_size: -
j_call: TRBJ2-7
cdr3_aa: CASSGGQGNSYEQYF
cdr3_nt: TGCGCCAGCAGCGGGGGACAGGGGAACTCCTACGAGCAGTACTTC

d_call: -
v_call: TRBV28
clone_size: -
j_call: TRBJ1-2
cdr3_aa: CATRTDPGYTF
cdr3_nt: TGTGCCACCAGGACGGATCCTGGCTACACCTTC

d_call: TRBD2
v_call: TRBV5-4
clone_size: once
j_call: TRBJ2-3
cdr3_aa: CASRYQTSSGDTQYF
cdr3_nt: TGTGCCAGCAGGTATCAGACTAGCTCGGGAGATACGCAGTATTTT

d_call: -
v_call: TRBV28
clone_size: -
j_call: TRBJ2-2
cdr3_aa: CASSFLGGYTGELFF
cdr3_nt: TGTGCCAGCAGTTTCCTAGGGGGGTACACCGGGGAGCTGTTTTTT

d_call: TRBD1
v_call: TRBV5-6
clone_size: -
j_call: TRBJ1-2
cdr3_aa: CASSMRQGRYGYTF
cdr3_nt: TGTGCCAGCAGCATGAGACAGGGAAGATATGGCTACACCTTC

d_call: -
v_call: TRBV5-1
clone_size: -
j_call: TRBJ1-3
cdr3_aa: CASTGETGNTIYF
cdr3_nt: TGCGCCAGCACCGGGGAAACTGGAAACACCATATATTTT

d_call: -
v_call: TRBV5-1
clone_size: -
j_call: TRBJ1-4
cdr3_aa: CASSLAPDEKLFF
cdr3_nt: TGCGCCAGCAGCTTGGCCCCCGATGAAAAACTGTTTTTT